This T cell receptor beta chain comes out of a study of T cells in Graves' hyperthyroidism and ophthalmopathy (dated by TCRdb to the late 2010s). As for the study more broadly: Peripheral blood samples were taken at initial diagnosis, before any treatment was given. To identify TCR V-J signatures that set the groups apart, the researchers used a discovery cohort of 100 patients, made up of 43 with Graves' ophthalmopathy and 57 with stable Graves' hyperthyroidism. Whether ophthalmopathy could be predicted prospectively was tested in an independent validation cohort made up of 18 hyperthyroidism patients plus 17 patients who later progressed to ophthalmopathy. For training and testing, the roughly 100 patients in the discovery cohort were randomly divided in a 7:3 ratio. Thyroid tissue and blood T-cell repertoires from over 5 Graves' hyperthyroidism patients were also compared in the study. After blood sampling, hyperthyroidism patients were treated with methimazole at a starting dose of 30 mg daily, and ophthalmopathy patients were treated with high-dose intravenous methylprednisolone. The paper reports TCR Vbeta CDR3 sequencing of approximately 140 peripheral blood samples: approximately 41 ophthalmopathy, roughly 80 hyperthyroidism and some 17 progressor patients.

What the authors observed across the whole study: Ophthalmopathy was separated from stable hyperthyroidism by a 13 V-J signature model, with 87.88% sensitivity and roughly 81% specificity obtained in cross-validation and 80%/75% obtained in testing. In validation, the model predicted progression to ophthalmopathy a median of approximately 6.6 months before onset, with approximately 70% sensitivity and just under 75% specificity. No statistical method was used to fix the sample size in advance, and group allocation was not hidden from the investigators. Most expanded thyroid clonotypes (frequency above 0.001) were also found in blood, which suggests that blood repertoires may mirror thyroid immune responses.

TCR beta CDR3 regions were amplified from RNA transcripts. The TCR CDR3 was subjected to a first round of RT-PCR using the HTBI primer set and the Qiagen OneStep RT-PCR kit. Libraries were constructed in a second round of multiplex PCR, after which size selection and purification were carried out. Paired-end sequencing of the libraries was performed with 100 bp reads on an Illumina HiSeq2000. Per the authors' processing: SOAPnuke was used to process the raw data, with reads discarded if the reads contained adapters or uncalled bases, had a mean Phred below 15, or lacked an exact constant-primer or identifier match. High-quality paired reads were merged with COPE v1.2.5, and unique nucleotide sequences were defined as clonotypes. MiTCR v1.1 was used to align clonotypes to the IMGT TRBV, TRBD and TRBJ reference segments. The analysis was restricted to V-J combinations with a frequency above 0.0001, which together covered just over 98% of the repertoires. The TCS score was defined as the ratio of F50 (clonal expansion) to E x V (chaos), calculated using BLOSUM62-based TCRdist between CDR3 peptides within each V-J. Welch's t-statistics and random forest reduced approximately 520 V-J features to around 14, which were used in a naive Bayes classifier (R e1071). TCRdb's own reprocessing of the public reads used fastp at Q25 and MiXCR and kept productive beta chains. Records with the same CDR3 protein are collapsed into one entry carrying the most frequent genes and DNA. The V and J calls were determined by TCRdb, not by the authors. Across this sample there are about 300,000 distinct CDR3 sequences, with 13% seen only once. The ten largest clones represent roughly 8.5% of the sample.

The sample holds many counts of this clonotype. The antigen this receptor binds is unknown. No clone much larger than this one lies a single base away; base qualities are absent. Hyperthyroidism patients were newly diagnosed, with disease duration under 2 months, and aged 18 to 65 years. Exclusion was applied to patients with uncontrolled infections, other autoimmune diseases, pregnancy or lactation. Diagnoses were established on the basis of clinical symptoms, serum thyroxine and TRAb, thyroid ultrasound, and orbital computed tomography. Blood from progressor patients was collected at the time of first diagnosis with hyperthyroidism, before any ophthalmopathy symptoms had appeared. PBMCs were separated from 7.5 to 10 ml of fresh peripheral blood using Ficoll-Paque density gradient centrifugation. Patients classed as progressors first received a Graves' hyperthyroidism diagnosis and then went on to develop ophthalmopathy during follow-up. Trizol reagent was used to extract total RNA, and RNA quality was then checked on an Agilent 2100 Bioanalyzer.

Input material: blood. This clonotype was obtained from a woman in her 30s with Graves' hyperthyroidism that later progressed to Graves' ophthalmopathy.

CDR3 reads: CASSYGTRILREQFF. The DNA is TGTGCCAGCAGTTATGGGACTAGGATCCTCCGCGAGCAGTTCTTC. This chain joins TRBV6-2 or TRBV6-3 to TRBJ2-1, with 8 junctional bases fitting TRBD2. CDR3 length: 15 amino acids, cysteine to phenylalanine. The read is trimmed to its CDR3 DNA, 45 bases read in frame from base 1. As encoded in the germline V gene, CDR1 is MNHEY while CDR2 is SVGEGT. Ends trimmed: V by 3 bases, J by 10 bases; bases unmatched to a gene: 11.